This T cell receptor (beta chain) derives from a study of T cells in Graves' hyperthyroidism and ophthalmopathy. In the ophthalmopathy cohort, Clinical Activity Score was at least 3, NOSPECS grade at least 4, and duration under 3 months. Cells are PBMCs isolated from around 10 ml of fresh blood. Researchers took RNA transcripts and amplified the TCR beta CDR3 regions from them. The TCR CDR3 first-round RT-PCR relied on the HTBI primer set. MiXCR was run by TCRdb on the multiplex PCR reads, yielding one entry per CDR3 protein. The sample has 640,000 or so distinct CDR3 sequences, 14% to 15% seen once; the top ten hold 4% to 5.5%. At least ten counts were recorded for this clonotype. Its antigen is as yet unknown. Whole-study results and caveats: Ophthalmopathy and stable hyperthyroidism were told apart by a 13 V-J model.

The V gene's germline CDR1 is MNHNS and CDR2 SASEGT. V shed 6 bases and J 4 bases; nucleotides not matched to a gene: 5. This CDR3 comprises 15 residues. V gene TRBV6-1 combines with J gene TRBJ2-1, with 11 bases identical to TRBD2. The sample comprised blood. This clonotype was sampled from a woman between 35 and 50 years old with Graves' ophthalmopathy. The CDR3 here is CASRDLAGGYNEQFF. The CDR3 DNA reads TGTGCCAGCAGGGATCTAGCGGGAGGTTACAATGAGCAGTTCTTC.